A selection of T cell receptor beta chains follows, all from one sample in a study of T cells after yellow fever vaccination. TCRdb analysed the 5' RACE reads with MiXCR anew, one entry per CDR3 protein. The table has just under 600,000 distinct CDR3 sequences, 13% seen once. The specimen comprised PBMCs, sampled on the day of the yellow fever booster vaccination. The receptors shown here come from a man under 40 who received the YFV17D yellow fever vaccine. Each CDR3 is given with its conserved first and last residue.

CDR3: CASSLAWRTGSTDTQYF
V: TRBV7-2

CDR3: CAWRWGRGKNIQYF
V: TRBV30

CDR3: CASSEGGYTF
V: TRBV7-9

CDR3: CSARDFSGRFQETQYF
V: TRBV20-1

CDR3: CASSYGFQTGNSPLHF
V: TRBV6-5

CDR3: CASSYWTHSFYNEQFF
V: TRBV12-3/TRBV12-4

CDR3: CASSSGTTYNEQFF
V: TRBV7-8

CDR3: CASRPGTSGSYTQYF
V: TRBV5-4

CDR3: CASSARDRGSGYTF
V: TRBV7-2

CDR3: CASSNKDRRLVGYNEQFF
V: TRBV14

CDR3: CCARGTLGGDQETQYF
V: TRBV20-1

CDR3: CASSLGTELYEQYF
V: TRBV7-2

CDR3: CASSVGFSGREPYEQYF
V: TRBV9

CDR3: CASRLLAGAFYEQYF
V: TRBV7-2

CDR3: CASSLAPQGAGGNSPLHF
V: TRBV7-2

CDR3: CASSSGPTDTQYF
V: TRBV5-1

CDR3: CASSLFELAAEQYF
V: TRBV11-2

CDR3: CASSFVDGDTQYF
V: TRBV7-9

CDR3: CASSQELGLAGVREQFF
V: TRBV4-3

CDR3: CASRESGLAGTDTQYF
V: TRBV5-1

CDR3: CAHQGGQGGNNEQFF
V: TRBV10-3

CDR3: CASSRTGDLAYEQYF
V: TRBV7-8